The 21 T cell receptor beta chains presented below share a single source sample, sequenced in a study of cytomegalovirus exposure and HLA in healthy donors. A multiplex PCR was run with 60 Vbeta primers and 13 Jbeta primers. The assay was immunoSEQ multiplex PCR, and TCRdb's table has in-frame clones only and misses some. The sample yields 100,000 to 120,000 clones, about 80% seen once. The sample consisted of PBMCs. The receptors originated from a man in his forties in good health and CMV-seropositive.

J is TRBJ1-2 and V is TRBV18; D is perhaps TRBD1 (5 bases). Germline V gives CDR1 KGHSH, CDR2 LQKENI. This CDR3 has 12 residues. Trimming took 3 bases from V and 7 from J, leaving 9 bases between them. CDR3 bases: TGTGCCAGCTCACCTCAGGGAGGTGGCTACACCTTC. This translates into CASSPQGGGYTF. Full variable domain (missing parts from reference TRBV18 and TRBJ1-2): NAGVMQNPRHLVRRRGQEARLRCSPMKGHSHVYWYRQLPEEGLKFMVYLQKENIIDESGMPKERFSAEFPKEGPSILRIQQVVRGDSAAYFCASSPQGGGYTFGSGTRLTVV.

V usage is TRBV6-1 and J usage is TRBJ1-5; 9 bases line up with TRBD1. CDR1 is MNHNS, CDR2 SASEGT, per germline. V shed 6 bases and J 7 bases; nucleotides not matched to a gene: 10. This CDR3 contains 15 residues. In DNA form, the CDR3 reads TGTGCCAGCAGCTCGTCCCACAGGGGGCAACAGCCCCAGCATTTT. Translating gives CASSSSHRGQQPQHF.

The chain recombines TRBV11-1 with TRBJ2-7, with 7 bases aligning to TRBD1. This CDR3 spans 15 amino acids. Germline V gene data show CDR1 as SGHAT and CDR2 as FQDESV (reference sequence). J gave up 2 bases and V 3 bases, and 7 bases lay outside the gene matches. The CDR3 region has the DNA TGTGCCAGCAGCTTCAAGGGGGCAGGGGCCTACGAGCAGTACTTC. This encodes CASSFKGAGAYEQYF. Full variable domain (remainder filled in from reference TRBV11-1 and TRBJ2-7): EAEVAQSPRYKITEKSQAVAFWCDPISGHATLYWYRQILGQGPELLVQFQDESVVDDSQLPKDRFSAERLKGVDSTLKIQPAELGDSAMYLCASSFKGAGAYEQYFGPGTRLTVT.

CDR3 sequence reads: CASSQTSGRLAGANVLTF. The CDR3 DNA sequence: TGTGCCAGCAGTCAGACTAGCGGGCGCCTGGCGGGGGCCAACGTCCTGACTTTC. The chain carries TRBV27 and TRBJ2-6; 10 positions agree with TRBD2. The V segment lost 5 bases and the J segment 4 bases; nucleotides outside the gene matches: 11. The CDR3 loop spans 18 amino acids. Germline assignment: CDR1 MNHEY and CDR2 SMNVEV (reference sequence).

The chain uses TRBV6-5 and TRBJ2-7; D unclear. The V gene lost 4 bases and the J gene lost 1 base, with 11 bases spanning the gap. This CDR3 is built from 14 residues. Germline lookup yields CDR1 MNHEY and CDR2 SVGAGI. CDR3 sequence: CASSSSFLSYEQYF. The CDR3 region has the DNA TGTGCCAGCAGTTCCTCCTTCTTGTCCTACGAGCAGTACTTC.

The rearrangement uses TRBV28 and TRBJ2-3, with TRBD2 matching over 14 bases. The CDR3 consists of 18 residues. With 2 bases clipped from V and 5 bases from J, the junction kept 9 bases outside the gene matches. Germline V gene sequence: CDR1 MDHEN, CDR2 SYDVKM. CDR3 bases: TGTGCCAGCAGTTTAGGGATGACTAGCGGGGGGGCCGGAGATACGCAGTATTTT. It codes for CASSLGMTSGGAGDTQYF.

This clone was observed a few times. Mismatch with germline at one junction end may stem from a read error. The chain employs TRBV9 and TRBJ1-1; D perhaps matches TRBD1 (5 bases). CDR1 SGDLS and CDR2 YYNGEE come from the germline V gene. The CDR3 length is 14 residues. The CDR3 here is CASSAYPRDSEPHF. The CDR3 nucleotides are TGTGCCAGCAGCGCTTATCCCCGGGACTCCGAACCTCATTTT.

The gene calls are TRBV11-2 and TRBJ2-3; 10 bases are a match to TRBD2. The length of the CDR3 is 16 residues. The J segment lost 2 bases and the V segment lost 4 bases, leaving 6 bases of the junction unmatched. The V gene's germline CDR1 is SGHAT and CDR2 FQNNGV. The CDR3 loop is CASSSRTSGVTDTQYF. The DNA for the CDR3 is TGTGCCAGCAGCTCACGGACTAGCGGAGTCACAGATACGCAGTATTTT.

The chain recombines TRBV5-1 with TRBJ2-5, with D tentatively TRBD2 (5 bases). Per the germline V gene, CDR1 is SGHRS and CDR2 is YFSETQ. V lost 6 bases and J 1 base, leaving 16 bases between the germline ends. The length of the CDR3 is 15 residues. CDR3 nucleotides: TGCGCCAGCACCCAAAGGTTCGCGGGCCAAGAGACCCAGTACTTC. Its protein is CASTQRFAGQETQYF.

The chain combines TRBV11-3 with TRBJ2-3, with D perhaps TRBD2 (6 bases). Germline V gene lookup returns CDR1 SGHNT and CDR2 YENEEA. There are 17 residues in the CDR3. V gave up 5 bases and J gave up 2 bases, with 20 bases separating them. This chain's CDR3 is CASSPGQVSGNTDTQYF. The CDR3 DNA reads TGTGCCAGCAGCCCAGGGCAGGTTAGCGGAAACACAGATACGCAGTATTTT. The entire variable domain, with the rest obtained from reference TRBV11-3 and TRBJ2-3, is as follows: EAGVVQSPRYKIIEKKQPVAFWCNPISGHNTLYWYLQNLGQGPELLIRYENEEAVDDSQLPKDRFSAERLKGVDSTLKIQPAELGDSAVYLCASSPGQVSGNTDTQYFGPGTRLTVL.

V usage is TRBV6-1 and J usage is TRBJ2-1; 7 bases agree with TRBD2. The junction had 4 bases not matched to a gene; V was cut back by 6 bases and J by 8 bases. The CDR3 runs 12 residues. Germline V CDR1 and CDR2: MNHNS, SASEGT. The CDR3 reads CASRGDYYEQFF. DNA for the CDR3: TGTGCCAGCAGAGGGGACTATTATGAGCAGTTCTTC.

Remarks on this clone: The sample carries other DNA sequences with the same CDR3. The rearrangement links TRBV5-1 to TRBJ2-3; TRBD2 matches 10 bases. With V trimmed by 0 bases and J by 7 bases, 8 bases remained unmatched. The CDR3 runs to 16 residues. The V gene's germline CDR1 is SGHRS and CDR2 YFSETQ. In nucleotides, the CDR3 is TGCGCCAGCAGCTTGGGACTAGCGGGCGGGGGCAATACGCAGTATTTT. It specifies CASSLGLAGGGNTQYF.

This chain joins TRBV25-1 and TRBJ2-3; D ambiguous. Between the trimmed V and J ends, which lost 6 bases and 3 bases, there was a span of 7 bases. Germline V gene sequence: CDR1 MGHDK, CDR2 SYGVNS. This CDR3 has 12 amino acids. CDR3 loop: CASSGVTDTQYF. The CDR3 DNA reads as TGTGCCAGCAGCGGTGTTACAGATACGCAGTATTTT.

V gene TRBV6-1 combines with J gene TRBJ1-1, with 10 bases fitting TRBD1. Per the germline V gene, CDR1 is MNHNS and CDR2 is SASEGT. This CDR3 has 15 residues. V gave up 6 bases and J gave up 1 base; unmatched junction bases: 5. The CDR3 bases are TGTGCCAGCAGCACCAGGGACAGGGGGAACACTGAAGCTTTCTTT. Translating gives CASSTRDRGNTEAFF.

The rearrangement joins TRBV7-2 to TRBJ2-4, with D possibly being TRBD2 (7 bases). Looked up from germline, CDR1 is SGHTA and CDR2 is FQGNSA. V lost 4 bases to trimming and J lost 6 bases, with 13 bases between them. The CDR3 sequence is 14 residues long. This chain's CDR3 is CASSYGGGRNIQYF. The CDR3 DNA reads TGTGCCAGCAGCTATGGGGGCGGGAGAAACATTCAGTACTTC.

The genes are TRBV6-5 and TRBJ2-1; 12 bases agree with TRBD1. The CDR3 is 15 amino acids. The J segment lost 7 bases and the V segment lost 5 bases, leaving 6 bases of the junction unmatched. Germline V gene lookup returns CDR1 MNHEY and CDR2 SVGAGI. CDR3 sequence: CASSKPGQGANEQFF. The CDR3 region has the DNA TGTGCCAGCAGTAAGCCGGGACAGGGGGCAAATGAGCAGTTCTTC.

This clone has just a few counts. The chain couples TRBV4-2 to TRBJ1-2; D perhaps matches TRBD1 (6 bases). The V gene lost 4 bases and the J gene lost 8 bases, with 14 bases spanning the gap. Germline assignment: CDR1 LGHNA and CDR2 YNFKEQ. The CDR3 loop spans 13 amino acids. The CDR3: CASSPPGGDGYTF. DNA of the CDR3: TGTGCCAGCAGCCCCCCTGGGGGCGACGGCTACACCTTC.

The CDR3 is CAWSARRSTEAFF. For the CDR3, the DNA is TGTGCCTGGAGTGCCAGGAGGTCCACTGAAGCTTTCTTT. V usage is TRBV30 and J usage is TRBJ1-1, with no clear D. The germline V and J ends were trimmed by 1 base and 4 bases, with 10 bases remaining between them. This CDR3 is 13 amino acids long. CDR1 GTSNPN and CDR2 SVGIG come from the germline V gene (reference sequence).

The rearrangement joins TRBV27 to TRBJ2-7, with TRBD2 matching 9 bases. The CDR3 loop spans 18 amino acids. Germline V gene data show CDR1 as MNHEY and CDR2 as SMNVEV (reference sequence). The trim removed 2 bases at V and 5 bases at J, leaving 16 bases unmatched. For the CDR3, the DNA is TGTGCCAGCAGTTTACGGCGGGGGGGCCGGGAAAATTATGACGAGCAGTACTTC. Protein: CASSLRRGGRENYDEQYF.

The chain joins TRBV21-1 to TRBJ2-3; the D segment call TRBD2 is taken from the table without a DNA check. TRBV21-1 is deemed a pseudogene. The CDR3 is 16 residues long. In nucleotides, the CDR3 is TGTGCCAGCAGCAAGCGGGGCCCCGGAAACACAGATACGCAGTATTTT. Protein: CASSKRGPGNTDTQYF.

This chain links TRBV20-1 with TRBJ2-1; the D is unclear. Trimming pared 4 bases from V and 4 bases from J, leaving 2 bases between. CDR1 is DFQATT, CDR2 SNEGSKA, per germline (reference sequence). This CDR3 is built from 10 residues. The CDR3 region is CSAIYNEQFF. DNA of the CDR3: TGCAGTGCTATATACAATGAGCAGTTCTTC.